This T cell receptor (beta chain) was recorded in a study of blood T cell repertoires in COVID-19. On the study more broadly: T cells, B-cell-depleted T cells, or PBMCs supplied cDNA or gDNA.

In the authors' workflow: Estimated nucleated cell counts came from reference gene primer amplification. Profiled with immunoSEQ multiplex PCR; TCRdb holds only in-frame clones, not every one. The V and J calls and the clone size are those of that table, but D and trimming were determined from the DNA. The profile covers around 140,000 clones, with over 70% appearing a single time and 2% to 2.5% taken by the ten largest. CDR1 and CDR2 (germline): LNHDA, SQIVND (reference sequence). There are 13 residues in the CDR3. The J segment lost 5 bases and the V segment lost 10 bases, leaving 8 bases of the junction unmatched.

Sequenced: peripheral blood. The clonotype comes from a man in his fifties or sixties with active COVID-19. This sequence joins TRBV19 and TRBJ2-7; 10 nucleotides align to TRBD1. The chain's CDR3 is CATGTGVYNEQYF. In DNA, the CDR3 is TGTGCCACGGGGACAGGGGTGTATAACGAGCAGTACTTC.